The sequence of this T cell receptor beta chain was determined in a study of CD8 T cells in ankylosing spondylitis. Study-level findings and limits: CD8+ disease-linked clones were present at relatively low frequencies in blood. Eight or nine highly homologous variants made up a TCR beta motif that seemed to typify ankylosing spondylitis blood.

This clonotype was detected many times. Its antigen is not known. TCRdb redid the calling of the 5' RACE reads with MiXCR, one entry per CDR3 protein. The table lists roughly 490,000 distinct CDR3 sequences, approximately 5% of them singletons. The CDR3 contains 15 residues. The germline V gene encodes CDR1 LGHNA and CDR2 YSLEER. V shed 5 bases, J shed 5 bases, and the junction held 9 bases outside the gene matches. The TCR sequence derives from a male donor with ankylosing spondylitis. The sample was blood, either unsorted or a sorted T cell fraction (not recorded which). The chain is built from TRBV4-3 and TRBJ2-7; 10 bases align to TRBD1. The CDR3 region has the DNA TGCGCCAGCAGCATAAGGGGACAGGGGCGCCACGAGCAGTACTTC. This translates into CASSIRGQGRHEQYF.